This TCR beta chain originates from a study of graft-versus-host responses after intestinal transplantation. In the study overall: In this cohort, recipients had multivisceral, liver-intestinal, or isolated intestinal transplants.

V shed 4 bases, J shed 7 bases, and the junction held 4 bases outside the gene matches. The CDR3 runs 15 residues. Per germline, CDR1 MGHRA and CDR2 YSYEKL. Only in-frame clones appear in the TCRdb table, and some are missing; sequencing was by immunoSEQ multiplex PCR. This sample has around 90,000 clones, with about 93% found just once. As to this clone: Its antigen remains unknown.

This chain links TRBV4-1 with TRBJ2-2, with 12 bases that match TRBD1. Material: unstimulated CD8+ T cells sorted from spleen or lymph node cells, obtained before transplant. The clonotype originates from a human donor who was the organ donor for an intestinal transplant. The CDR3 protein is CASSPGQGAVGELFF. For the CDR3, the DNA is TGCGCCAGCAGCCCGGGACAGGGGGCCGTCGGGGAGCTGTTTTTT.